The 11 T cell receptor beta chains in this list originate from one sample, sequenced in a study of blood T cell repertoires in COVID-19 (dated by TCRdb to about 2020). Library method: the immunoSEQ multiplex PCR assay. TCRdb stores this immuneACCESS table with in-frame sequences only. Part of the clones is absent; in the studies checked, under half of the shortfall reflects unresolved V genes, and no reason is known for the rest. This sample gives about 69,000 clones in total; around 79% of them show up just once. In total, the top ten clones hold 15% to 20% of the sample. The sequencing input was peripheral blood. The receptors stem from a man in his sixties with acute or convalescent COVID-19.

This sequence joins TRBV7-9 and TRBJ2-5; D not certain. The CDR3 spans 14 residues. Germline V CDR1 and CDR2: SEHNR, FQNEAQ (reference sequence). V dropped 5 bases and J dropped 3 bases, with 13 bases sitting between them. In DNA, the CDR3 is TGTGCCAGCAGCAATAGGCCAGGCGAAGAGACCCAGTACTTC. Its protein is CASSNRPGEETQYF.

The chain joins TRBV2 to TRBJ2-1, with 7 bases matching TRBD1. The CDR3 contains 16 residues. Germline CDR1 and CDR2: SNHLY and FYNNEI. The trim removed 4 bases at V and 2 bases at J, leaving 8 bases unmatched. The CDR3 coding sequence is TGTGCCAGCAGTGCCCGACAGGGTTCACCCTACAATGAGCAGTTCTTC. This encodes CASSARQGSPYNEQFF.

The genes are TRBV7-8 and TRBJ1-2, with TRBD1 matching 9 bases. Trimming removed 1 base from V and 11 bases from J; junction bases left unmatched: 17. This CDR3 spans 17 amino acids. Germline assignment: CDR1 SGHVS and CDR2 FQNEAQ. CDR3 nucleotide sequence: TGTGCCAGCAGCTTAGAGATAATAACCGGGACAGGGTCGGGGTACACCTTC. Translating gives CASSLEIITGTGSGYTF.

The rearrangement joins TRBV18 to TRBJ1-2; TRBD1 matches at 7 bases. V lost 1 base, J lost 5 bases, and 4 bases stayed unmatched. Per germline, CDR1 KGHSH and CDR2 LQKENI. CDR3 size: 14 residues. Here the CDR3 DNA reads TGTGCCAGCTCACCACTGGGGACAGAATATGGCTACACCTTC. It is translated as CASSPLGTEYGYTF.

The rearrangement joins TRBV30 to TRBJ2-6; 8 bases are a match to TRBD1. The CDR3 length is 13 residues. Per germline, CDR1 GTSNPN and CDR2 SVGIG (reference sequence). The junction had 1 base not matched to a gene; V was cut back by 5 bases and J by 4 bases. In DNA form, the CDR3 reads TGTGCCTGGGGACAGGGAGGGGCCAACGTCCTGACTTTC. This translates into CAWGQGGANVLTF. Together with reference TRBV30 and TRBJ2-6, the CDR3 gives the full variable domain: SQTIHQWPATLVQPVGSPLSLECTVEGTSNPNLYWYRQAAGRGLQLLFYSVGIGQISSEVPQNLSASRPQDRQFILSSKKLLLSDSGFYLCAWGQGGANVLTFGAGSRLTVL.

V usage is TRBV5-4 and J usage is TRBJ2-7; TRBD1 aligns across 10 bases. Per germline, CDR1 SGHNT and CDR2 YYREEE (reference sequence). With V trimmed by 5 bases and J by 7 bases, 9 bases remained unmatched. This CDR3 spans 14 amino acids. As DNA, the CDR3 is TGTGCCAGCAGAATGGGACAGGGGAATATAGAGCAGTACTTC. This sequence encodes CASRMGQGNIEQYF.

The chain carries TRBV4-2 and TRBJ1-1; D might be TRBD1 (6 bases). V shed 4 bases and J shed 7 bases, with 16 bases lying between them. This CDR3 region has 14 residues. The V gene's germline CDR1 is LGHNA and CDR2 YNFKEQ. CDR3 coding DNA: TGTGCCAGCAGCCGTATCGGGGGGCCTAGTGAAGCTTTCTTT. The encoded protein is CASSRIGGPSEAFF.

The CDR3 sequence is CASSYSTGKPNRNQPQHF. The CDR3 nucleotides read TGTGCCAGCAGTTACTCGACGGGTAAGCCAAATCGCAATCAGCCCCAGCATTTT. This chain connects TRBV6-2 or TRBV6-3 to TRBJ1-5, with D hard to call. The germline CDR1 and CDR2 sequences are MNHEY and SVGEGT. V lost 0 bases and J lost 2, with 17 bases in between. CDR3 size: 18 residues.

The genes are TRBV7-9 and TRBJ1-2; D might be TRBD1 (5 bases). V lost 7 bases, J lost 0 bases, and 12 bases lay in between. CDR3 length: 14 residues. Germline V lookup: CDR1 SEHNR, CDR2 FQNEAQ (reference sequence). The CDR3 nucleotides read TGTGCCAGCATCCGCGACAGAGCTAACTATGGCTACACCTTC. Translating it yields CASIRDRANYGYTF. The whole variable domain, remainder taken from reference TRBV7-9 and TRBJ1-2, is DTGVSQNPRHKITKRGQNVTFRCDPISEHNRLYWYRQTLGQGPEFLTYFQNEAQLEKSRLLSDRFSAERPKGSFSTLEIQRTEQGDSAMYLCASIRDRANYGYTFGSGTRLTVV.

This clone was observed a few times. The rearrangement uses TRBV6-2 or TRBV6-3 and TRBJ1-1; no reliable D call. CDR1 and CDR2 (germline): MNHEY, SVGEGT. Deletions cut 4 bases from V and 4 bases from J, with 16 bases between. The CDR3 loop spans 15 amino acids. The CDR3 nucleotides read TGTGCCAGCAGTTTTGGGAGAGGGCTAGCCACTGAAGCTTTCTTT. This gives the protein CASSFGRGLATEAFF.

As DNA, the CDR3 is TGTGCCAGCAGTGATAGGACAGACGGCGGCTACACCTTC. Translated: CASSDRTDGGYTF. V usage is TRBV2 and J usage is TRBJ1-2, with D perhaps TRBD1 (6 bases). This CDR3 is 13 amino acids long. Per germline, CDR1 SNHLY and CDR2 FYNNEI. The V and J ends lost 3 bases and 8 bases respectively, with 13 bases between them.